The present T cell receptor (beta chain) was sequenced within a study of long-term antiretroviral therapy in people with HIV (dated by TCRdb to between 2021 and 2023). Study-wide context: The earliest samples were collected about a decade before the 2015 WHO recommendation for immediate ART, when ART was typically delayed until CD4 counts fell. A retrospective serial study tested whether changes in peripheral blood TRB repertoire composition and diversity were associated with ART initiation and durable HIV suppression. A total of 150 to 200 cryopreserved PBMC samples were contributed to the cohort by 30 adults with confirmed HIV infection, with samples collected serially over a mean of approximately six years (range 1-12). About 35% of the 30 participants with HIV were female. No cross-contamination during QIAcube processing was seen in test extractions of a monoclonal T-cell line run alongside 30 to 35 polyclonal samples. The investigation overall reported the following: Unsorted PBMC were profiled instead of sorted CD4+ and CD8+ T cells because pre-ART samples had limited cell numbers. The samples span the years 2004 to 2017, and the ART regimens used may be less effective than current regimens. Inferences about post-ART repertoire changes were limited because no data were available on ART adherence, viral resistance or therapy changes. Because PBMC availability was limited, only the TCR beta chain was sequenced, with no alpha chain pairing. Narrower CDR3 length ranges were observed in HIV repertoires than in controls, and an antigen-experienced repertoire with only a slight naive shift after ART was suggested by the network structure. A significant increase in TRB diversity was found to be associated with ART initiation, although TRB diversity was observed to remain significantly below that of transplant donor controls even after long-term ART. Expanded TRB clones identified before ART initiation dominated the repertoire at all time points, although this dominance fluctuated and declined in many PLHIV after ART.

Via the germline V gene (reference sequence), CDR1 is MNHEY and CDR2 SMNVEV. Spanning cysteine to phenylalanine, the CDR3 consists of 14 amino acids. Just CDR3 DNA is preserved here, 42 bases in frame from base 1. At the junction V is shortened by 5 bases and J by 4 bases, with 15 bases in between. The immunoSEQ hsTCRB v3.0 assay was used at survey level resolution to sequence the TRB variable region. TRB sequencing targeted a depth of roughly 35,000-55,000 T-cell genomes per sample. Pooled TRB libraries were sequenced on an Illumina MiSeq with a v3 150-cycle kit. The source study handled its data this way. Repertoire analysis was run in R within a reproducible Nextflow workflow that covered QC, data transformation and analysis. LymphoSeq2, an R package for exploring AIRR-Seq data, was used to implement the custom analyses. After excluding a few samples that yielded fewer than 5000 total TRB sequences, roughly 190 HIV repertoires remained for analysis. Among the 180 to 200 HIV repertoires that were kept, almost 60 were collected before ART initiation and more than 120 were collected after ART initiation. Each repertoire was downsampled to 5000 TRB nucleotide sequences, and summary statistics were averaged across 100 downsampling iterations. TRB sequences were retained for analysis only if CDR3 regions of at least seven amino acids were present. Two measures captured diversity: a Shannon entropy-derived clonality score and the Gini coefficient. In the repertoire networks, any two of the top 5000 CDR3 amino acid sequences were connected whenever the two sequences differed by an edit distance of one. For TRB CDR3 amino acid sequences, GLIPH2 was used to predict antigen specificity groups and MHC restriction. Known CMV, EBV, HIV or tissue antigen associations were flagged by matching CDR3 amino acid sequences against VDJdb and McPAS-TCR. Pre-ART, post-ART and control groups were compared with Wilcoxon signed-rank tests and Holm-Bonferroni correction. TCRdb retrieved this table from immuneACCESS and kept in-frame rearrangements only. Not all clones are present; in checked studies, unresolved V genes account for under half, and no reason is known for the remainder. That table is the source of V, J and clone size, and D and trimming were worked out from the DNA. This sample has some 33,000 clones in its table, and 95% to 98% of those were observed once. 1.5% to 2% of the sample is held by the ten biggest clonotypes.

This clone was picked up a small number of times. The clone's antigen remains unknown. The input lacks base qualities; no much larger clone sits a single base away. Participants were included only if at least one PBMC sample before ART initiation and at least two post-ART samples were available. Treatment was received in the United States of America by all participants with HIV. Before DNA extraction, cryopreserved samples containing roughly 0.9-10 million PBMC were thawed and washed. At the time of the earliest PBMC sample for each participant with HIV, ages ranged from about 20 to 54 years. Each participant contributed PBMC samples from 1-4 timepoints before ART initiation and 2-8 timepoints after ART initiation, with a median of 7 samples. Serial HIV viral load, CD4+ T-cell count, ART history and demographic data were obtained for every participant. Using a Qiagen kit on a QIAcube, genomic DNA was extracted from unsorted PBMC, with samples processed in batches of 12.

This specimen consisted of unsorted PBMCs, obtained 7.6 years after starting antiretroviral therapy. This sequence uses TRBV27 and TRBJ2-7; the D gene is possibly TRBD1 or TRBD2, each agreeing over 5 bases. The origin of this receptor is a man under 40 with HIV. The CDR3 sequence is CASSPGPKLYEQYF. At the DNA level, the sequence is TGTGCCAGCAGTCCGGGACCCAAGCTGTACGAGCAGTACTTC.